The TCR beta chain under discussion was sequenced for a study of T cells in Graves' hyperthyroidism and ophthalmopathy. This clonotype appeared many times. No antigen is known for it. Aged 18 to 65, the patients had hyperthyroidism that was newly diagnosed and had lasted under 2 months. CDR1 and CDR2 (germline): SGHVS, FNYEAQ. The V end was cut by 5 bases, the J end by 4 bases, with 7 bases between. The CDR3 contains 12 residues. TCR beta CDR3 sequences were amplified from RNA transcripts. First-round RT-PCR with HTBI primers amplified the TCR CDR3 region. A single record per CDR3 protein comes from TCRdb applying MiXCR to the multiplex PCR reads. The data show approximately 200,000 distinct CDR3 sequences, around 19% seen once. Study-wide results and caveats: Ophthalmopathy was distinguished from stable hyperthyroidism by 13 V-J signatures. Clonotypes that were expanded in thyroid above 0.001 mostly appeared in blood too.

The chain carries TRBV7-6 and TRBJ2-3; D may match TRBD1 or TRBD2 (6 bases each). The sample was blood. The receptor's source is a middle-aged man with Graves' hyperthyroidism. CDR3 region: CASSRGPDTQYF. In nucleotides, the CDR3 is TGTGCCAGCAGCCGGGGGCCAGATACGCAGTATTTT.